These 13 T cell receptor beta chains came from one sample sequenced in a study of shared clonotypes between healthy human individuals. Sequencing used immunoSEQ multiplex PCR; TCRdb keeps in-frame clones, though not all of them. The repertoire holds approximately 1,500,000 clones, with more than 95% as singletons. What was sequenced was naive CD4+ T cells sorted from blood. The subset was: CD45RA+ positively selected. The receptors derive from a man aged 25 to 40 in good health.

This CDR3 is CASSFGTGRNTIYF. CDR3 sequence (DNA): TGTGCCAGCAGCTTTGGGACAGGGAGAAACACCATATATTTT. V is TRBV5-4 and J is TRBJ1-3; TRBD1 agrees at 9 bases. The V and J ends lost 2 bases and 5 bases, in that order; junction bases with no gene match: 2. In germline, CDR1 is SGHNT, CDR2 YYREEE (reference sequence). The CDR3 has 14 amino acids.

This rearrangement joins TRBV7-8 to TRBJ2-7, with TRBD2 as a possible D gene (5 bases). Between the trimmed V and J ends, which lost 5 bases and 1 base, there was a span of 15 bases. The CDR3 is 15 residues long. CDR1 and CDR2 (germline): SGHVS, FQNEAQ. The CDR3 nucleotides are TGTGCCAGCAGCCGCAACTTACCGGGGTCCTACGAGCAGTACTTC. Protein product: CASSRNLPGSYEQYF. The entire variable domain, with the rest obtained from reference TRBV7-8 and TRBJ2-7, is as follows: GAGVSQSPRYKVAKRGQDVALRCDPISGHVSLFWYQQALGQGPEFLTYFQNEAQLDKSGLPSDRFFAERPEGSVSTLKIQRTQQEDSAVYLCASSRNLPGSYEQYFGPGTRLTVT.

The chain links TRBV25-1 to TRBJ2-7, with 10 nucleotides matching TRBD1. CDR3 length: 15 amino acids. Germline CDR1 and CDR2: MGHDK and SYGVNS. V lost 3 bases and J lost 0; bases outside the gene matches: 2. The CDR3 DNA is TGTGCCAGCAGTGATTGGGACAGGGGCTCCTACGAGCAGTACTTC. Protein product: CASSDWDRGSYEQYF.

The rearrangement links TRBV9 to TRBJ2-5, with 8 positions matching TRBD2. The germline V gene has CDR1 SGDLS and CDR2 YYNGEE. Trimming at V came to 3 bases and at J to 1 base, leaving 11 bases not matched to a gene. The CDR3 is made up of 17 amino acids. The CDR3: CASSAWGERETQETQYF. The CDR3 DNA sequence: TGTGCCAGCAGCGCCTGGGGGGAGCGGGAGACCCAAGAGACCCAGTACTTC.

Worth noting for this clone: Different DNA sequences within this sample yield the same CDR3. The chain is built from TRBV29-1 and TRBJ2-7; D call uncertain. V lost 4 bases to trimming and J lost 0 bases, with 7 bases between them. The CDR3 length is 12 residues. Germline V CDR1 and CDR2: SQVTM, ANQGSEA. Here the CDR3 DNA reads TGCAGCGTTGGGGCAGGCTCCTACGAGCAGTACTTC. Translation gives CSVGAGSYEQYF.

This chain joins TRBV5-1 and TRBJ2-2; 8 bases fit TRBD1. The CDR3 consists of 15 residues. The V and J ends lost 4 bases and 5 bases, in that order; junction bases with no gene match: 7. Germline CDR1 is SGHRS and CDR2 is YFSETQ. CDR3 nucleotide sequence: TGCGCCAGCAGCCCAGGGGGCGCAGATACCGGGGAGCTGTTTTTT. It translates to CASSPGGADTGELFF. The whole variable domain, filled in from reference TRBV5-1 and TRBJ2-2, reads KAGVTQTPRYLIKTRGQQVTLSCSPISGHRSVSWYQQTPGQGLQFLFEYFSETQRNKGNFPGRFSGRQFSNSRSEMNVSTLELGDSALYLCASSPGGADTGELFFGEGSRLTVL.

The chain joins TRBV7-9 to TRBJ1-2, with D maybe TRBD1 (6 bases). V gave up 4 bases and J gave up 8 bases, with 23 bases separating them. The CDR3 contains 16 residues. The germline gives CDR1 SEHNR, CDR2 FQNEAQ (reference sequence). CDR3 coding DNA: TGTGCCAGCAGCTCCTTTGACAGGAACCTTGCCTCAGGCTACACCTTC. The encoded protein is CASSSFDRNLASGYTF.

CDR3: CASSPMAGVTDTQYF. CDR3 nucleotides: TGTGCCAGCTCACCTATGGCGGGAGTGACAGATACGCAGTATTTT. The V and J genes are TRBV18 and TRBJ2-3; the match to TRBD2 covers 7 bases. CDR3 length equals 15 residues. CDR1 and CDR2 (germline): KGHSH, LQKENI. V dropped 3 bases and J dropped 3; count of bases not matched to a gene: 6.

The V call is TRBV28, the J call TRBJ1-5, with D unresolved. Trimming removed 7 bases from V and 3 bases from J, with 22 bases in between. Germline V gives CDR1 MDHEN, CDR2 SYDVKM. This CDR3 has 17 amino acids. The CDR3 region has the DNA TGTGCCAGCACCCTAGCCCCCACGAGGGTCCCCAATCAGCCCCAGCATTTT. This encodes CASTLAPTRVPNQPQHF. The whole variable domain, remainder taken from reference TRBV28 and TRBJ1-5, is DVKVTQSSRYLVKRTGEKVFLECVQDMDHENMFWYRQDPGLGLRLIYFSYDVKMKEKGDIPEGYSVSREKKERFSLILESASTNQTSMYLCASTLAPTRVPNQPQHFGDGTRLSIL.

The chain is built from TRBV19 and TRBJ2-7, with D perhaps matching TRBD1 (5 bases). The CDR3 spans 14 residues. CDR1 and CDR2 (germline): LNHDA, SQIVND (reference sequence). V lost 5 bases to trimming and J lost 0 bases, with 11 bases between them. In DNA, the CDR3 is TGTGCCAGTAGTCCACAGGAATCCTCCTACGAGCAGTACTTC. Translated, it gives CASSPQESSYEQYF. The full variable domain, its missing parts supplied by reference TRBV19 and TRBJ2-7, is DGGITQSPKYLFRKEGQNVTLSCEQNLNHDAMYWYRQDPGQGLRLIYYSQIVNDFQKGDIAEGYSVSREKKESFPLTVTSAQKNPTAFYLCASSPQESSYEQYFGPGTRLTVT.

In this sample, this clone turned up once. The chain couples TRBV5-1 to TRBJ2-7, with 12 bases fitting TRBD1. Germline lookup yields CDR1 SGHRS and CDR2 YFSETQ. The CDR3 extends over 14 amino acids. Trimming took 4 bases from V and 5 from J; bases not matched to a gene: 4. Written as DNA, the CDR3 is TGCGCCAGCAGCGAGGGACAGGGGGCGAACGAGCAGTACTTC. This encodes CASSEGQGANEQYF.

The chain employs TRBV27 and TRBJ1-5, with D tentatively TRBD1 (6 bases). Trimming cost V 5 bases and J 10 bases, with 18 bases left between them. Germline V gene sequence: CDR1 MNHEY, CDR2 SMNVEV (reference sequence). The CDR3 runs 14 residues. The CDR3 region is CASSPQGPGRPQHF. The DNA of the CDR3 is TGTGCCAGCAGTCCGCAGGGGCCCGGGAGACCCCAGCATTTT.

The chain employs TRBV7-9 and TRBJ2-3, with 8 bases lining up with TRBD2. V gave up 5 bases and J gave up 5 bases; unmatched junction bases: 12. Germline lookup yields CDR1 SEHNR and CDR2 FQNEAQ (reference sequence). The CDR3 runs to 16 residues. CDR3 bases: TGTGCCAGCAGCCCGCTTAGTAGCGGGACCCTAGATACGCAGTATTTT. Translating gives CASSPLSSGTLDTQYF.